One sample yielded the 3 T cell receptor beta chains listed below, sequenced in a study of radiotherapy plus CTLA-4 blockade in lung cancer. Assay: immunoSEQ multiplex PCR; the TCRdb copy retains only in-frame clones and omits some. The table shows roughly 13,000 clones, with about 87% occurring only once. Material: peripheral blood, obtained from a patient treated with radiotherapy plus ipilimumab. All receptors come from a human donor with non-small cell lung cancer that progressed on radiotherapy plus ipilimumab. Some clones in this sample may be carry-over from other donors' samples.

This chain connects TRBV19 to TRBJ1-3; no definite D call. This CDR3 has 14 residues. V gave up 10 bases and J gave up 0 bases, with 13 bases separating them. CDR1 is LNHDA, CDR2 SQIVND, per germline (reference sequence). The CDR3 loop is CATSGSSSGNTIYF. CDR3 nucleotides: TGTGCCACGTCCGGGAGCAGCTCTGGAAACACCATATATTTT.

This clone came up once. V is TRBV27 and J is TRBJ2-3, with TRBD1 matching over 8 bases. Unmatched junction bases numbered 11, after V lost 7 bases and J lost 2 bases. The CDR3 is 16 amino acids. The germline V gene has CDR1 MNHEY and CDR2 SMNVEV (reference sequence). The CDR3 protein is CASTLRPGQVTDTQYF. The DNA for the CDR3 is TGTGCCAGCACACTACGCCCGGGACAGGTCACAGATACGCAGTATTTT.

The chain employs TRBV7-2 and TRBJ2-7, with TRBD2 as a possible D gene (5 bases). V lost 7 bases to trimming and J lost 2 bases, with 15 bases between them. The CDR3 is 14 residues long. Germline lookup yields CDR1 SGHTA and CDR2 FQGNSA. CDR3 sequence: CASNPGSGTYEQYF. The CDR3 nucleotides are TGTGCCAGCAACCCGGGAAGTGGGACCTACGAGCAGTACTTC.